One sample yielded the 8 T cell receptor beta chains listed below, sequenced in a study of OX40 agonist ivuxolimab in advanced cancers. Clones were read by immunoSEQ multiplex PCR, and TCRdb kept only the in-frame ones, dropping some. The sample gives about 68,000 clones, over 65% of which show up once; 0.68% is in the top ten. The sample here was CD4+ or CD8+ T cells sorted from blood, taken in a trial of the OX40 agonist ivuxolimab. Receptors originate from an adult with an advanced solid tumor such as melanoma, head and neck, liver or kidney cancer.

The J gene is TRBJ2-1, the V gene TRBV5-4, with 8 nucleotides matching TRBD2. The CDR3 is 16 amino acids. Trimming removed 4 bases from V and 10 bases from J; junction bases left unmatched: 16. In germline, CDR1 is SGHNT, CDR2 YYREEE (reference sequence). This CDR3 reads CASSRDPGLEYREQFF. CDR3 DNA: TGTGCCAGCAGCCGCGACCCGGGACTAGAGTATAGGGAGCAGTTCTTC.

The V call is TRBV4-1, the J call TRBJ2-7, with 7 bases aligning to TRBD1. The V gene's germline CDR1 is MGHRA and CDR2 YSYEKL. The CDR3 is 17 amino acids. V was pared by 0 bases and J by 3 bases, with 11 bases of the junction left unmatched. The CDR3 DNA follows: TGCGCCAGCAGCCAAGATAGGGGGTGGCAGGGGGACTACGAGCAGTACTTC. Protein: CASSQDRGWQGDYEQYF.

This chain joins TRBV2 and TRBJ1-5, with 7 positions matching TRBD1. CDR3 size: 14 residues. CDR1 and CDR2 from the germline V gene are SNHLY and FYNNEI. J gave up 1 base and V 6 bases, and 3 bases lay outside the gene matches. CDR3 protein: CASSDRDSNQPQHF. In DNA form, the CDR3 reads TGTGCCAGCAGCGACAGGGACAGCAATCAGCCCCAGCATTTT.

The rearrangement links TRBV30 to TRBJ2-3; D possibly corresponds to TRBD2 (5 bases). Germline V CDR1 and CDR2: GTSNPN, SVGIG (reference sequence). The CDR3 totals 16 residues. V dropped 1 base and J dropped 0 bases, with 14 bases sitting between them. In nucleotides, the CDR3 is TGTGCCTGGAGTGCAGGAAGACTACCAAGCACAGATACGCAGTATTTT. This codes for CAWSAGRLPSTDTQYF.

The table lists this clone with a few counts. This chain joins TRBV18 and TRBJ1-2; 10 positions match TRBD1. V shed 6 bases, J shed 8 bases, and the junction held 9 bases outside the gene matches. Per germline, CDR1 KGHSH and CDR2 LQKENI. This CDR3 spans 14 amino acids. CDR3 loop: CASSLGTGVGGYTF. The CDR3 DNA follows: TGTGCCAGCTCGCTGGGGACAGGGGTAGGCGGCTACACCTTC.

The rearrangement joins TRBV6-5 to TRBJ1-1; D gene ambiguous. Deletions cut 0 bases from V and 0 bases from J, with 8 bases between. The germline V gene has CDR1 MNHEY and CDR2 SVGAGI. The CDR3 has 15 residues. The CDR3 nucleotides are TGTGCCAGCAGTTACTCGGGCCCTTTGAACACTGAAGCTTTCTTT. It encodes CASSYSGPLNTEAFF.

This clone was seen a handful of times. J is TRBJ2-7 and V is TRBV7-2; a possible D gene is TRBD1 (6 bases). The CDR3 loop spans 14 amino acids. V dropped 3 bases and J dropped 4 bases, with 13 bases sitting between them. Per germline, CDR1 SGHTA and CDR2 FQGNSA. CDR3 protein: CASSFAEGGYEQYF. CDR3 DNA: TGTGCCAGCAGCTTCGCGGAAGGGGGATACGAGCAGTACTTC.

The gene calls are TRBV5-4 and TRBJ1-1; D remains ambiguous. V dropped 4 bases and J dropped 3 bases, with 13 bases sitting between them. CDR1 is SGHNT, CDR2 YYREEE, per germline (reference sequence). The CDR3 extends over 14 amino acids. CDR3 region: CASSQSALHTEAFF. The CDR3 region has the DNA TGTGCCAGCAGCCAATCAGCCCTCCACACTGAAGCTTTCTTT.